Sequencing of this T cell receptor (beta chain) was carried out in a study of blood T cells in healthy people across ages. Overall study results and limits: Compared with aged donors, long-lived donors showed fewer expanded clones, suggesting selection.

It was with a sample-barcoded 5' primer and a J-beta primer mix that a second PCR of about 7 to 12 cycles was run. All cDNA molecules were each tagged by a template-switch adaptor with 12 random nucleotides. TCRdb used MiXCR to reprocess the 5' RACE reads, holding one entry per CDR3 protein. The data hold over 1,500,000 distinct CDR3 sequences, with around 42% observed a single time. A note on this clonotype: Its antigen is still unknown.

Germline trimming cut 5 bases from V and 3 bases from J; bases unmatched to any gene: 9. CDR1 SGHVS and CDR2 FQNEAQ come from the germline V gene. This CDR3 is built from 16 residues. Samples each had at least 6 micrograms of total RNA extracted. The receptor's source is a human donor in good health. Material for sequencing was blood. J is TRBJ2-1 and V is TRBV7-8; the match to TRBD2 covers 8 bases. CDR3: CASSTNIAGLYNEQFF. The CDR3 region has the DNA TGTGCCAGCAGCACAAACATAGCGGGGCTCTACAATGAGCAGTTCTTC.